Detailed here is one TCR beta chain. This sample was taken from a study of cytomegalovirus exposure and HLA in healthy donors. Each of the donors was a healthy bone marrow donor. This CDR3 region has 13 residues. Germline loops: CDR1 GTSNPN, CDR2 SVGIG (reference sequence). Trimming left V 0 bases short and J 9 bases short, with 12 bases between. Researchers ran the PCR with 60 Vbeta and 13 Jbeta primers. Only in-frame clones appear in the TCRdb table, and some are missing; sequencing was by immunoSEQ multiplex PCR. The repertoire has approximately 75,000 clones, 74% of them found once; the top ten carry approximately 10%.

The sequencing sample was made of PBMCs. This sequence originates from a woman in her fifties or sixties in good health and CMV-seropositive. This chain uses TRBV30 with TRBJ1-3; no reliable D call. The CDR3 spells CAWSVTLLGTIYF. The CDR3 DNA reads TGTGCCTGGAGTGTAACCTTGCTCGGCACCATATATTTT.